This T cell receptor beta chain was sequenced during a study of identical twins. Study-wide points: Partly confounded zero-insertion analyses could result from invariant MAIT and iNKT cells.

One entry per CDR3 protein, called by TCRdb with MiXCR from the 5' RACE reads. The sample lists about 530,000 distinct CDR3 sequences, about 22% occurring once. In germline, CDR1 is SGHRS, CDR2 YFSETQ. Trimming took 4 bases from V and 1 from J, leaving 13 bases between them. The CDR3 totals 15 residues. In the case of this clonotype: Its matching antigen is unknown.

The data were also submitted as part of a second study, on yellow fever vaccine responses in identical twins.

Input material: CD4+ T cells sorted from blood. This TCR was sampled from a woman aged 18 to 35 in good health. This sequence joins TRBV5-1 and TRBJ2-3; D possibly corresponds to TRBD1 (6 bases). In nucleotides, the CDR3 is TGCGCCAGCAGCCCTGACGGACAGCGCACAGATACGCAGTATTTT. It specifies CASSPDGQRTDTQYF.